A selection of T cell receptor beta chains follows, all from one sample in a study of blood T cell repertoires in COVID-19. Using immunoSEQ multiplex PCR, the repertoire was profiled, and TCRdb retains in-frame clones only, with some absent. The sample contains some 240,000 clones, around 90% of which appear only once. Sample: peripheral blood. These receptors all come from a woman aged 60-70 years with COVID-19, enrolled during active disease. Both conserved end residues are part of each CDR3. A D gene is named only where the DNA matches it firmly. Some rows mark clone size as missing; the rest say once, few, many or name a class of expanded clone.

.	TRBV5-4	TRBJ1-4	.	CASSPRAGDEKLFF	TGTGCCAGCAGCCCTAGGGCAGGGGATGAAAAACTGTTTTTT
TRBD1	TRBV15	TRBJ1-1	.	CATAMNRGGTEAFF	TGTGCCACCGCTATGAACAGGGGCGGCACTGAAGCTTTCTTT
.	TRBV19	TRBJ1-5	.	CASSIEGRNSNQPQHF	TGTGCCAGTAGTATAGAGGGCAGAAATAGCAATCAGCCCCAGCATTTT
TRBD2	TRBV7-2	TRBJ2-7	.	CASSFSAGGGEQYF	TGTGCCAGCAGCTTTTCGGCCGGGGGGGGCGAGCAGTACTTC
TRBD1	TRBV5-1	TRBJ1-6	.	CASSSGQGGTSYNSPLHF	TGCGCCAGCAGCTCCGGACAGGGGGGAACCTCCTATAATTCACCCCTCCACTTT
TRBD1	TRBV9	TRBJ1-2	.	CASSSRGTDLGSVGYTF	TGTGCCAGCAGCTCCCGAGGGACAGACTTGGGTAGCGTTGGCTACACCTTC
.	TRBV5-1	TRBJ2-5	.	CASSLLDYEETQYF	TGCGCCAGCAGCTTGTTAGACTATGAGGAGACCCAGTACTTC
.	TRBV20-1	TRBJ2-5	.	CSAKDRETQYF	TGCAGTGCTAAGGACAGAGAGACCCAGTACTTC
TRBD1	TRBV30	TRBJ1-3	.	CAGTVHPSGNTIYF	TGTGCCGGGACAGTCCACCCGTCAGGAAACACCATATATTTT
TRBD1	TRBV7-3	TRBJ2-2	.	CASSPRTGEAGELFF	TGTGCCAGCAGCCCCCGGACAGGGGAGGCCGGGGAGCTGTTTTTT
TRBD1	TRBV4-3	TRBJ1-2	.	CASSRDRDYGYTF	TGCGCCAGCAGCCGGGACAGGGACTATGGCTACACCTTC
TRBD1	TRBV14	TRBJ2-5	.	CASSQAVAGGQTQYF	TGTGCCAGCAGCCAAGCGGTAGCAGGGGGTCAGACCCAGTACTTC
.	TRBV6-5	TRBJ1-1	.	CASSLDTEAFF	TGTGCCAGCAGTCTAGACACTGAAGCTTTCTTT
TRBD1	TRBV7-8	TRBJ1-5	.	CASSLEQGYNQPQHF	TGTGCCAGCAGCTTAGAACAGGGGTACAATCAGCCCCAGCATTTT
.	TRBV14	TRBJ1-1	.	CASSSQGITNTEAFF	TGTGCCAGCAGTTCTCAGGGGATTACGAACACTGAAGCTTTCTTT
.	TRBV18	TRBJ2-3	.	CASSPSPPGVTDTQYF	TGTGCCAGCTCACCGTCCCCCCCGGGTGTCACAGATACGCAGTATTTT
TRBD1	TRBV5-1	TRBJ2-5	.	CASSLAQGSAETQYF	TGCGCCAGCAGCTTGGCACAGGGGTCGGCGGAGACCCAGTACTTC
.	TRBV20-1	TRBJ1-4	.	CSASLSNEKLFF	TGCAGTGCTAGTCTTAGTAATGAAAAACTGTTTTTT
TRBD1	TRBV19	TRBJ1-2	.	CASSITDRGYGYTF	TGTGCCAGTAGTATAACGGACAGGGGTTATGGCTACACCTTC
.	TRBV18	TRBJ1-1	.	CASSLRVMDTEAFF	TGTGCCAGCTCACTACGGGTTATGGACACTGAAGCTTTCTTT
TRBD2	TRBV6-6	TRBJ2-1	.	CASSYVGTSGNEQFF	TGTGCCAGCAGTTACGTCGGGACTAGCGGGAATGAGCAGTTCTTC
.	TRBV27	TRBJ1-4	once	CASSHGGYSEKLFF	TGTGCCAGCAGCCACGGGGGGTACAGTGAAAAACTGTTTTTT
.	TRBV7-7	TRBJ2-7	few	CASSFARVRNSYEQYF	TGTGCCAGCAGCTTCGCCAGGGTTCGGAATTCCTACGAGCAGTACTTC
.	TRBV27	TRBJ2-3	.	CASSFQGRTDTQYF	TGTGCCAGCAGTTTCCAGGGGCGCACAGATACGCAGTATTTT
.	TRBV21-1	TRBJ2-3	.	CASSSGPPGAQYF	TGTGCCAGCAGTTCCGGGCCCCCGGGGGCGCAGTATTTT
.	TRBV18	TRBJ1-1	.	CASSQAGRGGTEAFF	TGTGCCAGCTCACAGGCAGGAAGGGGTGGCACTGAAGCTTTCTTT
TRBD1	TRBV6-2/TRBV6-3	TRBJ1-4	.	CASSLAGGRGEKLFF	TGTGCCAGCAGTTTAGCAGGGGGCAGGGGTGAAAAACTGTTTTTT
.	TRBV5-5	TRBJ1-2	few	CASSVDRITNYGYTF	TGTGCCAGCAGCGTAGACAGGATTACTAACTATGGCTACACCTTC
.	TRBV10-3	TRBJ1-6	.	CATGGQADSPLHF	TGTGCCACTGGCGGGCAGGCCGATTCACCCCTCCACTTT
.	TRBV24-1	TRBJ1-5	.	CATSEPKGSGGASNQPQHF	TGTGCCACCAGTGAGCCCAAAGGGAGCGGGGGGGCTAGCAATCAGCCCCAGCATTTT
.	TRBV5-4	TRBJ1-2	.	CASSLWADYGYTF	TGTGCCAGCAGCTTGTGGGCAGACTATGGCTACACCTTC
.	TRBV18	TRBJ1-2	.	CASSPEELKMTNYGYTF	TGTGCCAGCTCACCCGAAGAACTAAAAATGACTAACTATGGCTACACCTTC
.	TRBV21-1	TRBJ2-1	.	CASSNRNRRRQFF	TGTGCCAGCAGCAACCGAAACAGGCGGCGGCAGTTCTTC
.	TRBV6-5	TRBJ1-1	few	CASSYSPRIGDTEAFF	TGTGCCAGCAGTTACAGCCCAAGGATCGGGGACACTGAAGCTTTCTTT
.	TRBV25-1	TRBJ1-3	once	CASSATGSRIGNTIYF	TGTGCCAGCAGTGCCACGGGATCTCGCATCGGAAACACCATATATTTT
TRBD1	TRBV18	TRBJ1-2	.	CASSPRGQGANYGYTF	TGTGCCAGCTCACCACGTGGACAGGGAGCTAACTATGGCTACACCTTC